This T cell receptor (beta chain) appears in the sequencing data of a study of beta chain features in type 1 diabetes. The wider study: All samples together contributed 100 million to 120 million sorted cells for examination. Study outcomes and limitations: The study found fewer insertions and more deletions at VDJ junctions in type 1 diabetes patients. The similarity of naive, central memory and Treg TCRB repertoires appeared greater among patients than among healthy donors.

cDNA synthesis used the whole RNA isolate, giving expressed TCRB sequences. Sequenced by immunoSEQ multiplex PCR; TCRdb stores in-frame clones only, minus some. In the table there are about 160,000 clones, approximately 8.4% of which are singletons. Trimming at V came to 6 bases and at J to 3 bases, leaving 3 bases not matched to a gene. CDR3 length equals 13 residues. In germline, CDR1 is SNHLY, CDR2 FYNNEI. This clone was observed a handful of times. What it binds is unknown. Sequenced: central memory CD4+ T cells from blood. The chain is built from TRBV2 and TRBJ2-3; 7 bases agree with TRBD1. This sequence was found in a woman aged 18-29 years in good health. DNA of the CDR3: TGTGCCAGCAGGAAGACAGGGACAGATACGCAGTATTTT. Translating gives CASRKTGTDTQYF.